This TCR beta chain is drawn from a study of T cells in Graves' hyperthyroidism and ophthalmopathy. Study in general: Sampling of peripheral blood happened at initial diagnosis, prior to any treatment. General study findings and limits: Blood also held most thyroid clonotypes expanded beyond 0.001. Before onset, by a median of approximately 6.8 months, the model predicted ophthalmopathy.

The CDR3 regions of TCR beta were amplified from RNA transcripts. TCR CDR3 regions were first amplified by RT-PCR with HTBI primers. From the multiplex PCR reads, TCRdb called clonotypes with MiXCR, one entry per CDR3 protein. This sample has 560,000 or so distinct CDR3 sequences, with about 20% found just once. As concerns this clonotype: No antigen is known for it.

CDR1 is SQVTM, CDR2 ANQGSEA, per germline. This CDR3 is 15 amino acids long. The junction had 9 bases not matched to a gene; V was cut back by 8 bases and J by 2 bases. Specimen: blood. The genes are TRBV29-1 and TRBJ2-6; 7 bases map to TRBD1. This sequence originates from a man aged 35 to 55 with Graves' ophthalmopathy. In nucleotides, the CDR3 is TGCAGCTCTCGGGGACAGACGCCTGGGGCCAACGTCCTGACTTTC. Protein product: CSSRGQTPGANVLTF. The whole variable domain, remainder taken from reference TRBV29-1 and TRBJ2-6, is SAVISQKPSRDICQRGTSLTIQCQVDSQVTMMFWYRQQPGQSLTLIATANQGSEATYESGFVIDKFPISRPNLTFSTLTVSNMSPEDSSIYLCSSRGQTPGANVLTFGAGSRLTVL.